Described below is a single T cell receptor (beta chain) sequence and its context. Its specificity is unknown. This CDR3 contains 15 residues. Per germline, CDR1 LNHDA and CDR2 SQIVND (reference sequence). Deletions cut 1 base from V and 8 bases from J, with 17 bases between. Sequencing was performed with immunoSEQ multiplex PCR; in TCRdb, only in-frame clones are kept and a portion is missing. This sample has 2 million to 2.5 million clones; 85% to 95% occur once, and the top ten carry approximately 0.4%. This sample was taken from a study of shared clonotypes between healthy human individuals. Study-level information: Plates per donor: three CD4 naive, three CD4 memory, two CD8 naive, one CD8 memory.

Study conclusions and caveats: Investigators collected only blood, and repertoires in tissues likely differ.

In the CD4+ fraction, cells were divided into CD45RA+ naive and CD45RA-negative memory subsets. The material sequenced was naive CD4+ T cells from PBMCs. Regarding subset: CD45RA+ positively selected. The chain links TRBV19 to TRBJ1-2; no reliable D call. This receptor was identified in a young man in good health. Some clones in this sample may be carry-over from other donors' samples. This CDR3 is CASSIASAVGTGYTF. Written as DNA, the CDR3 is TGTGCCAGTAGTATAGCCTCCGCGGTAGGCACGGGCTACACCTTC.